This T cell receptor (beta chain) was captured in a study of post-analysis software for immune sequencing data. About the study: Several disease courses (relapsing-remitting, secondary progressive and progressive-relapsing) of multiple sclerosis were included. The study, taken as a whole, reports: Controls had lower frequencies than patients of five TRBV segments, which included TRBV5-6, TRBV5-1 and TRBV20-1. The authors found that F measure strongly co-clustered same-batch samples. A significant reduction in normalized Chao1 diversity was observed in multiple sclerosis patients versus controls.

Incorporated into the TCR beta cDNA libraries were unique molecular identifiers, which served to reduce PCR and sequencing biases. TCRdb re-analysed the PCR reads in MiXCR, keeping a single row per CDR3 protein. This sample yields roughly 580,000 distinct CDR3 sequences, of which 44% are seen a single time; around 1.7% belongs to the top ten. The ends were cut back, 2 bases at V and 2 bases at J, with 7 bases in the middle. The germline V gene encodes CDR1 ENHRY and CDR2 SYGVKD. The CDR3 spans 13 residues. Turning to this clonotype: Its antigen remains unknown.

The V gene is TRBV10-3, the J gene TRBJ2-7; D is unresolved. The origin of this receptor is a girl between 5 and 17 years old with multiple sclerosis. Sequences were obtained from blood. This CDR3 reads CAISEGEPYEQYF. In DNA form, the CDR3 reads TGTGCCATCAGTGAGGGGGAACCCTACGAGCAGTACTTC.